Below, one T cell receptor beta chain is given with its context. Repertoires were generated with immunoSEQ multiplex PCR, while TCRdb's copy carries only in-frame clones and drops some. The sample contains around 64,000 clones, just over 70% of which appear only once. Per germline, CDR1 SQVTM and CDR2 ANQGSEA. V was shortened by 7 bases and J by 5 bases, with 17 bases between the two germline ends. CDR3 length: 13 residues. This sample stems from a study of blood T cell repertoires in COVID-19. V is TRBV29-1 and J is TRBJ2-5, with TRBD1 as a possible D gene (5 bases). This receptor was obtained from a woman aged 60-75 years who had been exposed to COVID-19. The sample comprised PBMCs or T cells enriched from blood (not recorded which). In DNA form, the CDR3 reads TGCAGCGCCGAAGGACAAGAAGAGGAGACCCAGTACTTC. Translating gives CSAEGQEEETQYF.